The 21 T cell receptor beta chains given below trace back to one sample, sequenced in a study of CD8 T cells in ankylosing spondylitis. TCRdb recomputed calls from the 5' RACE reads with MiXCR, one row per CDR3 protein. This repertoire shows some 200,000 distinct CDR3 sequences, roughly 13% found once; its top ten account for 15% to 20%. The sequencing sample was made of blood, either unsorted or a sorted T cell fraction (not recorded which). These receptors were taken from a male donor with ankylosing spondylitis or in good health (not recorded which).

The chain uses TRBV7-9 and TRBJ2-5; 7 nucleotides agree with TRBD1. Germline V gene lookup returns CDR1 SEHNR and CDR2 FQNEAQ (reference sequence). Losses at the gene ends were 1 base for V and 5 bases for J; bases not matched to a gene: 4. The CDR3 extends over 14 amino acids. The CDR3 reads CASSLEGAWETQYF. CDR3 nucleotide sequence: TGTGCCAGCAGCTTAGAGGGGGCTTGGGAGACCCAGTACTTC.

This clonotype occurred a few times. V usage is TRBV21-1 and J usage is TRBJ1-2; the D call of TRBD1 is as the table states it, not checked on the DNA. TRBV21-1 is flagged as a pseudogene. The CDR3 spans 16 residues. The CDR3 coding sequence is TGTGCCAGCAGCAAAGTCGGGACAGGGTTAAAAGGGGGCTACACCTTC. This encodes CASSKVGTGLKGGYTF.

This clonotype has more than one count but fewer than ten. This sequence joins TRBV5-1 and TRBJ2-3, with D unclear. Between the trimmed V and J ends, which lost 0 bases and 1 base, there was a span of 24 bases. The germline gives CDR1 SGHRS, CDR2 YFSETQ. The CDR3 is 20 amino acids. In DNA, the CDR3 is TGCGCCAGCAGCTTGGGCCGTCTGCGAGCTGGGGTCCCGGGCACAGATACGCAGTATTTT. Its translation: CASSLGRLRAGVPGTDTQYF.

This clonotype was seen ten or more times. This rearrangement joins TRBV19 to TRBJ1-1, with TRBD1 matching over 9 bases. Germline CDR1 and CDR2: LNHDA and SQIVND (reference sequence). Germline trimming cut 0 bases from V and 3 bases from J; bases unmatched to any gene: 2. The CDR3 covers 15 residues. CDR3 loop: CASSIEDRGYTEAFF. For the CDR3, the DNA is TGTGCCAGTAGTATAGAGGACAGGGGTTACACTGAAGCTTTCTTT.

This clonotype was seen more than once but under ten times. The CDR3 spells CASGRGTADGYTF. The CDR3 region has the DNA TGTGCTAGTGGCAGAGGGACAGCCGATGGCTACACCTTC. The V gene is TRBV12-5, the J gene TRBJ1-2; the match to TRBD1 covers 7 bases. Losses at the gene ends were 6 bases for V and 6 bases for J; bases not matched to a gene: 7. The CDR3 spans 13 residues. The germline V gene encodes CDR1 LGHNT and CDR2 FRNRAP. The full variable domain, with the rest looked up from reference TRBV12-5 and TRBJ1-2, is DARVTQTPRHKVTEMGQEVTMRCQPILGHNTVFWYRQTMMQGLELLAYFRNRAPLDDSGMPKDRFSAEMPDATLATLKIQPSEPRDSAVYFCASGRGTADGYTFGSGTRLTVV.

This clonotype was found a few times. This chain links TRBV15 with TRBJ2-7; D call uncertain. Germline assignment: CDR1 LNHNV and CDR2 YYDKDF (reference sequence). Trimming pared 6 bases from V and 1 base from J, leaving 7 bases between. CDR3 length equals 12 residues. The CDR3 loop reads CATSLESYEQYF. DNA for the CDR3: TGTGCCACCAGTCTCGAATCCTACGAGCAGTACTTC.

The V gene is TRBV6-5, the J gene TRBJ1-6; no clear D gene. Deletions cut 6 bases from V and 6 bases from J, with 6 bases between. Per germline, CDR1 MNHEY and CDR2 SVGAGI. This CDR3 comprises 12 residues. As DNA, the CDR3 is TGTGCCAGCAGGCCGACTAATTCACCCCTCCACTTT. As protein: CASRPTNSPLHF.

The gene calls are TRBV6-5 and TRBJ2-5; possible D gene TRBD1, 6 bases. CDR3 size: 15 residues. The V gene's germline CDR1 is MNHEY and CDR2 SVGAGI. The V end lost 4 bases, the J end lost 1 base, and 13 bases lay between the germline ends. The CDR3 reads CASSSPGHLQETQYF. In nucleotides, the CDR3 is TGTGCCAGCAGTTCCCCGGGACACCTCCAAGAGACCCAGTACTTC.

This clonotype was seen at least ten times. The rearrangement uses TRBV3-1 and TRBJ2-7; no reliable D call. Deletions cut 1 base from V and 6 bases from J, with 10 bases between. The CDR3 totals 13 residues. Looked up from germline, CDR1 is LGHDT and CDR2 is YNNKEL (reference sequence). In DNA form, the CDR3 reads TGTGCCAGCAGCCAAGTCGATGAAGCCGAGCAGTACTTC. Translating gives CASSQVDEAEQYF.

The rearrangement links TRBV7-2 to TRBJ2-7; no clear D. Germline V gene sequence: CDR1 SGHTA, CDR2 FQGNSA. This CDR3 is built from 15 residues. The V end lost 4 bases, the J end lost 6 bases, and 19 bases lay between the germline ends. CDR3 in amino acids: CASSSPDNGALEQYF. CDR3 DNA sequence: TGTGCCAGCAGCTCGCCAGACAACGGAGCCCTCGAGCAGTACTTC.

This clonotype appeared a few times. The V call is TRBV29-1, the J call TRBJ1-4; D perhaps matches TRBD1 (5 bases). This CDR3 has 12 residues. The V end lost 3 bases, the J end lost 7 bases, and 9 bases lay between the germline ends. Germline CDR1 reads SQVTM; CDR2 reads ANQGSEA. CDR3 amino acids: CSVETGGEKLFF. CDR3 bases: TGCAGCGTTGAGACGGGGGGTGAAAAACTGTTTTTT.

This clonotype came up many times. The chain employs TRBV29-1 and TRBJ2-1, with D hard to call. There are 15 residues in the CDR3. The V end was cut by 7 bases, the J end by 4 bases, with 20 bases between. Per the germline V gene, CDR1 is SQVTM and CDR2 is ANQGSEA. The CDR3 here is CSAESAGAPYNEQFF. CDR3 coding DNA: TGCAGCGCCGAGTCGGCAGGCGCCCCTTACAATGAGCAGTTCTTC.

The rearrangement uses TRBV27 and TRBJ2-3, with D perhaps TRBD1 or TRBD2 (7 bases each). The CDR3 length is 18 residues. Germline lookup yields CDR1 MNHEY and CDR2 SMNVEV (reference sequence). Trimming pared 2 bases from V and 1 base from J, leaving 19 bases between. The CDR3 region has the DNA TGTGCCAGCAGTTTACTCCAGGGGGGGGCCTCGGGCACAGATACGCAGTATTTT. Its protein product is CASSLLQGGASGTDTQYF.

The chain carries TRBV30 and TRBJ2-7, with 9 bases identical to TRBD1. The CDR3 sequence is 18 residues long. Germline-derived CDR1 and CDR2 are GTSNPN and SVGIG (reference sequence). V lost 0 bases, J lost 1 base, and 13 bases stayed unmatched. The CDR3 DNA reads TGTGCCTGGAGTGTAAGATGGATAATCGGGACAGGGTCCTACGAGCAGTACTTC. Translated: CAWSVRWIIGTGSYEQYF. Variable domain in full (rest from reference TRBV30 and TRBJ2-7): SQTIHQWPATLVQPVGSPLSLECTVEGTSNPNLYWYRQAAGRGLQLLFYSVGIGQISSEVPQNLSASRPQDRQFILSSKKLLLSDSGFYLCAWSVRWIIGTGSYEQYFGPGTRLTVT.

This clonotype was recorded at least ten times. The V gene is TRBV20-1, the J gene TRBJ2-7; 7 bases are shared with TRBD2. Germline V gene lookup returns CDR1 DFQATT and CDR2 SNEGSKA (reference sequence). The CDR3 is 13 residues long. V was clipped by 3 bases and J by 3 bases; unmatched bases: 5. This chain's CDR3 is CSARGGEDYEQYF. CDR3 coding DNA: TGCAGTGCTAGGGGGGGGGAGGACTACGAGCAGTACTTC.

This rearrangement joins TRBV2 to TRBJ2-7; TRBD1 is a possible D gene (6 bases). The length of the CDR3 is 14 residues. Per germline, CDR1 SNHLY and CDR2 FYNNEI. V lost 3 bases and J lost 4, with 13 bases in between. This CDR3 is CASSDTTGKYEQYF. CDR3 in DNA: TGTGCCAGCAGTGACACGACAGGCAAGTACGAGCAGTACTTC.

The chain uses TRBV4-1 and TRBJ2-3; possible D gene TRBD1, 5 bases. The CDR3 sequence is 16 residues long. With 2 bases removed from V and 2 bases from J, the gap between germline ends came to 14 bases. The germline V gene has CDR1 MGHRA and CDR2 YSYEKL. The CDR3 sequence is CASSQSQGRDTDTQYF. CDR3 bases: TGCGCCAGCAGCCAAAGTCAGGGTCGAGACACAGATACGCAGTATTTT.

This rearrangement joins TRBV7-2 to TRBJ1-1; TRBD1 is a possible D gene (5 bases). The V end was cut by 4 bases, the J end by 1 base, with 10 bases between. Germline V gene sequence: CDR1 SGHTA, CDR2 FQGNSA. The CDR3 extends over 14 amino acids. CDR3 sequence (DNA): TGTGCCAGCAGCTCCACGACAGAGAACACTGAAGCTTTCTTT. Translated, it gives CASSSTTENTEAFF.

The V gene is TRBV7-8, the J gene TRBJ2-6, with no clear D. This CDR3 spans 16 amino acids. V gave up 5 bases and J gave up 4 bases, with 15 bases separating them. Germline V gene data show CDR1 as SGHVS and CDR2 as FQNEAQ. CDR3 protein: CASSIRALAGANVLTF. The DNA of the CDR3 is TGTGCCAGCAGCATCCGGGCCCTCGCCGGGGCCAACGTCCTGACTTTC.

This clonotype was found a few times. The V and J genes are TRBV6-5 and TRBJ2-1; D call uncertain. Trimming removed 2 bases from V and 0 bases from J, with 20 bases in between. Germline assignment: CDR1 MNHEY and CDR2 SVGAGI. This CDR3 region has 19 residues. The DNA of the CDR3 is TGTGCCAGCAGTTACACGAGTCCCACCGAATTAAGCTCCTACAATGAGCAGTTCTTC. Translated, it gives CASSYTSPTELSSYNEQFF.

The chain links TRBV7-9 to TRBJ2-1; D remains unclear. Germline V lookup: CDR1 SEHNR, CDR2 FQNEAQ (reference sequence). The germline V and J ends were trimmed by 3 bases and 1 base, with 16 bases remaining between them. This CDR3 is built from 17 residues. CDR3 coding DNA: TGTGCCAGCAGCTTCCTGCCACTATACGGGTCCTACAATGAGCAGTTCTTC. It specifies CASSFLPLYGSYNEQFF.